Detailed here is one T cell receptor (beta chain). This clone has more than one count but fewer than ten. There is no known antigen for this receptor. No base-level quality is on record; no much larger clone is a single base apart. Library preparation was by the immunoSEQ multiplex PCR assay. The multiplex PCR relied on a mix of 60 forward primers for TCR Vbeta segments and 13 reverse primers for TCR Jbeta segments. The CDR3 region of rearranged TCR beta genes was amplified from genomic DNA with a multiplex PCR assay. The Illumina HiSeq System was used to sequence the amplified TCR beta libraries as 87-base-pair reads. Per the original workflow: A later analysis counted about 80 million unique TCR beta chains across the 550 to 800 repertoires, and 9.5 million to 11 million of these chains were shared by at least two donors. A nearest-neighbor algorithm error-corrected the raw reads and collapsed the reads into unique sequences, merging closely related sequences to remove PCR and sequencing errors. Alignment of CDR3 sequences to IMGT reference sequences was used to assign V, D and J gene segments. For a sequence to be retained, a match of at least six nucleotides was required to both a V gene segment and a J gene segment. A rearrangement was called productive if the CDR3 had no stop codons and remained in frame with V and J, and every other rearrangement was called non-productive. CDR3 was defined by IMGT convention, running from the second conserved V-encoded cysteine to the conserved J-encoded phenylalanine. The earlier analysis of fewer than 700 of the donors excluded sequences that lacked an unambiguous match to a single V gene segment. An earlier analysis of several hundred of the donors called V segments functional above 56.7% productive rearrangements and segregating when the between-donor standard deviation exceeded 5%. To diagnose cytomegalovirus status from the catalog of TCR beta chain sequences, a statistical classification framework was built. In a later analysis, TCR nucleotide sequences were compared against IMGT/GENE-DB human TR gene sequences so that V and J genes could be assigned. The TCRdist pipeline was used in a later analysis to assign CDR3 sequences and most-parsimonious VDJ recombination scenarios. A later analysis defined each TCR beta chain by its CDR3 amino acid sequence plus V-gene family, and excluded reads lacking a unique V-gene family. As a way to deal with suspected cross-contamination and a sequencing artifact, a later analysis dropped approximately 570 nucleotide sequences that were highly shared and had low generation probability. In a later analysis, a clonal expansion index was calculated for each public chain from normalized within-repertoire ranks of inferred template counts. Generation probabilities in a later analysis came from a VDJ recombination model fitted to out-of-frame rearrangements, and those results were checked against IGoR. A later analysis scored TCR-TCR, TCR-HLA and TCR-CMV co-occurrence with hypergeometric tests, applying a repertoire-size bias correction to TCR pairs. False discovery rates were estimated in a later analysis by permuting HLA or CMV assignments 20 times. In a later analysis, co-occurring TCRs were grouped using DBSCAN, and TCRdist sequence similarity was added for clustering within HLA-allele-positive subsets. For co-occurrence clustering, repertoires with fewer than 30,000 or more than 120,000 public chains were excluded, along with roughly 5 repertoires with anomalous nucleotide sharing. TCRdb limited this immuneACCESS table to in-frame rearrangements with V and J called. A share of clones is missing; checked studies link under half to unresolved V genes, and the rest is unexplained. That table gives V, J and clone size, and the DNA gave D and trimming. The sample includes more than 150,000 clones, with roughly 80% observed a single time. The top ten clonotypes cover less than 7% of the sample.

V is cut by 0 bases and J by 4 bases, and the space between the germline ends is 13 bases. From its cysteine to its phenylalanine, the CDR3 spans 15 amino acids. The retained sequence is limited to the CDR3, 45 bases, with the frame set at the first base. As encoded in the germline V gene, CDR1 is MNHNS while CDR2 is SASEGT. This record belongs to a study of cytomegalovirus exposure and HLA in healthy donors (dated 2017 in TCRdb). Broadly, across the study: According to an earlier analysis of several hundred of the donors, about 179 million T cells yielded 100 million or so unique TCR beta sequences and about 300 Gb of sequence data. The aim of the study was to test whether cataloging public T cell receptors could identify signatures of past pathogen exposure. High-throughput TCR immunosequencing, statistical association of individual TCRs with disease status, and machine learning were combined to predict cytomegalovirus infection status. The number of donors typed differed by locus, with 629-630 for A, B, C, DRB1 and DQB1, more than 500 for DQA1, 606 for DPA1, and 450 to 480 for DPB1. A later analysis re-analyzed previously published TCR beta repertoires from 660 or so donors and added high-resolution HLA genotyping to study TCR occurrence patterns. Every repertoire in the discovery cohort had been generated on one and the same sequencing platform. Several DR-DQ haplotypes were handled as single units for association and clustering, since linkage in the cohort was strong. Among the roughly 400 genotyped donors, 81% belonged to the genetic ancestry cluster associated with self-reported Caucasian donors. Donor age, sex, ethnicity and CMV serostatus were compiled alongside the repertoire data. An earlier analysis of around 580 of the donors used high-throughput TCR beta sequencing to judge whether each TCR beta V gene segment behaved as functional or pseudogenic. An early release covering more than 500 HLA-typed donors comprised about 290 gigabases of sequencing data and around 85 million unique TCR sequences. In the later analysis, no new phenotypic data were used to find candidate immune exposures; instead, reliance was placed on TCR beta sequences and their occurrence across donors. Among 398 genotyped donors of the cohort, an average of about 240,000 unique TCR beta nucleotide sequences were sequenced per donor, roughly 18% of them non-productive. Both class I and class II loci were covered by HLA typing, at four-digit resolution. In addition to the first cohort of 666 subjects, a separate validation cohort of approximately 130 different subjects was used. Using immunosequencing, the study profiled T cell repertoires from fewer than 700 subjects and related those repertoires to cytomegalovirus serostatus. In a later genetic analysis, genome-wide SNP genotypes for about three fifths of the roughly 670 donors were used, and that subset was treated as a discovery cohort. Results and caveats for the whole study, not just this receptor: Cytomegalovirus status was reported to be diagnosed by the classifier with high specificity and sensitivity in both the original and validation cohorts. In a later analysis, HLA-associated TCR beta chains showed more clonal expansion and lower generation probabilities than non-associated chains that were equally common. A later analysis reported that several top co-occurrence clusters appeared linked to parvovirus B19, influenza, CMV and Epstein-Barr virus. Some IMGT-functional V segments, including TRBV6-2 and TRBV6-3, could not be told apart with the 87-base-pair reads, so those segments were excluded. At a false discovery rate of 0.05, a later analysis linked roughly 17,000 TCR beta sequences to specific HLA alleles. While some public TCRs were present in many individuals, most TCR sequences turned up only very rarely across donors. It was suggested by the authors that the approach could potentially be generalized to other disease states and immunological phenotypes. A total of some 180 TCR beta chains were listed by the study as associated with cytomegalovirus. A further reported finding was that TCR beta sequences accurately predicted the HLA-A and HLA-B alleles for most subjects in the first cohort. Because counts were too low, seventeen rarely observed V segments, including chromosome 9 orphons, were left out of the earlier analysis of approximately 500 of the donors. Strong co-occurrence of HLA alleles, especially DR and DQ, made assigning TCR associations to individual alleles difficult. In vitro tests confirmed that a few of the cytomegalovirus-associated TCR beta chains recognize cytomegalovirus antigens. Correlated functional status among segregating V segments might reflect linkage disequilibrium, but an unknown experimental factor could not be ruled out. According to a later analysis, most CMV-associated TCR beta chains appeared to be HLA-restricted, and the HLA associations seemed to be driven largely by CMV exposure. A later genetic analysis reported fewer N-insertions in productive TCRs among donors in an Asian-associated ancestry cluster than the 666-donor mean. In a later genetic analysis, a missense DCLRE1C variant was associated with V-gene and J-gene trimming of TCR beta chains, and the association was replicated in an independent cohort. In this cohort, only TCR beta chains were sequenced, and detectable features were limited by the absence of alpha or paired-chain data. Because HLA typing was missing for some donors at each locus, association tests included only the typed subset. Immune exposure information for the cohort was limited to CMV serostatus. Sequencing depth was assumed to be roughly uniform across donors in the presence/absence analyses, though that assumption may not hold. Broadly in line with IMGT annotations, most TCR beta V segments showed up in productive rearrangements about 87% or about 30% of the time in an earlier analysis of 450 to 750 of the donors. A group of highly shared sequence variants was considered likely to be a technical artifact of the sequencing pipeline. In a later analysis, the rate of TCR association differed among HLA loci, with DRB1 alleles having the most associated TCRs and HLA-C alleles having the fewest.

The cohort was made up of about 610 healthy bone marrow donors. All cohort members were sampled while nominally healthy, although unrecorded immune exposures were likely present. The donor was CMV seropositive and was included in the group of 250 to 300 seropositive cohort members. Every donor gave a peripheral blood sample, and the peripheral blood mononuclear cells from that sample were used for TCR beta sequencing. Genomic DNA extraction from the blood cell samples was performed with the Qiagen DNeasy Blood Extraction Kit. This TCR came from a man aged 40-55 years in good health and CMV-seropositive. The rearrangement joined TRBV6-1 to TRBJ2-7; TRBD1 is a possible D gene, resting on 5 matching bases. Sequencing input: PBMCs. The CDR3 reads CASSEADDRVYEQYF. The base sequence is TGTGCCAGCAGTGAAGCGGATGACAGAGTATACGAGCAGTACTTC.